This T cell receptor (beta chain) was sequenced for a study of tumor-infiltrating lymphocytes in primary liver carcinoma. Study details: The five patients, who were men and women, ranged in age from 30 to 69 years.

In regard to this clonotype: Antigen specificity is unknown.

Out of unsorted whole blood came the blood RNA, and germline DNA was extracted as well. Around 3.7 milliliters of peripheral blood were collected before surgery. Findings and caveats of the study: Tumor region pairs outstripped tumor-adjacent and tumor-blood pairs in overlap.

TCR beta cDNA was made from around 520 ng total RNA with a constant-region primer. TCR beta libraries came from three nested multiplex PCR rounds using slightly modified ARM-PCR. A C-beta reverse primer and TRBV1-TRBV30 forward primers served in each of the first two PCR rounds, at around 10 cycles apiece. A single record per CDR3 protein comes from TCRdb applying MiXCR to the multiplex PCR reads. The sample lists 250,000 to 350,000 distinct CDR3 sequences; more than 55% were seen once. CDR3 size: 15 residues. Germline lookup yields CDR1 SQVTM and CDR2 ANQGSEA. J was trimmed by 8 bases and V by 4 bases; bases with no gene match: 11.

Input material: peripheral blood. The clonotype was recovered from a woman under 40 with primary liver carcinoma and hepatitis B virus infection. The rearrangement joins TRBV29-1 to TRBJ2-2; TRBD2 matches 9 bases. The CDR3 region has the DNA TGCAGCGTTGCAGGCTTCGGACTAGCGACGGGGGAGCTGTTTTTT. This gives the protein CSVAGFGLATGELFF.